A single sample is the source of the 27 T cell receptor beta chains below, sequenced in a study of T cell responses to AZD1222 COVID-19 vaccine. Sequenced by immunoSEQ multiplex PCR; TCRdb stores in-frame clones only, minus some. The sample includes about 56,000 clones, over 70% of them seen just once. Material: peripheral blood, obtained 28 days after the second AZD1222 dose. These receptors were collected from an adult who received the AZD1222 COVID-19 vaccine.

This clone was detected only once. The chain couples TRBV7-9 to TRBJ1-1, with no clear D. Deletions cut 2 bases from V and 4 bases from J, with 8 bases between. Germline V lookup: CDR1 SEHNR, CDR2 FQNEAQ (reference sequence). The CDR3 has 13 residues. The CDR3 is CASSLSPSTEAFF. The CDR3 bases are TGTGCCAGCAGCTTATCACCGTCCACTGAAGCTTTCTTT.

A few counts support this clone. V usage is TRBV28 and J usage is TRBJ1-2; D remains unclear. This CDR3 spans 13 amino acids. The V end was cut by 6 bases, the J end by 2 bases, with 10 bases between. Per germline, CDR1 MDHEN and CDR2 SYDVKM. The CDR3, as DNA: TGTGCCAGCAGACGTAACATCAACTATGGCTACACCTTC. The encoded protein is CASRRNINYGYTF.

The rearrangement joins TRBV7-9 to TRBJ2-3; the D is unclear. The CDR3 sequence is 16 residues long. The V end lost 0 bases, the J end lost 2 bases, and 12 bases lay between the germline ends. CDR1 SEHNR and CDR2 FQNEAQ come from the germline V gene (reference sequence). CDR3 sequence (DNA): TGTGCCAGCAGCTTAGCTCTTGGAACCGCCACAGATACGCAGTATTTT. The encoded protein is CASSLALGTATDTQYF.

V and J are TRBV5-1 and TRBJ2-1; 16 bases are a match to TRBD2. CDR1 SGHRS and CDR2 YFSETQ come from the germline V gene. Trimming cost V 4 bases and J 9 bases; bases outside gene matches: 7. The CDR3 is 16 residues long. The CDR3 loop is CASSVGTSGRVSEQFF. CDR3 sequence (DNA): TGCGCCAGCAGCGTAGGGACTAGCGGGAGGGTCTCTGAGCAGTTCTTC.

J is TRBJ1-2 and V is TRBV30; 7 positions match TRBD1. Germline trimming cut 3 bases from V and 2 bases from J; bases unmatched to any gene: 3. This CDR3 contains 13 residues. Germline V gene sequence: CDR1 GTSNPN, CDR2 SVGIG (reference sequence). The CDR3 bases are TGTGCCTGGAGGCCACAGGGGAACTATGGCTACACCTTC. This codes for CAWRPQGNYGYTF.

The J gene is TRBJ2-3, the V gene TRBV7-2; D is uncertain. Trimming stripped 5 bases from V and 5 bases from J, with 5 bases between. The germline CDR1 and CDR2 sequences are SGHTA and FQGNSA. CDR3 length: 11 amino acids. This CDR3 reads CASSNQDTQYF. CDR3 bases: TGTGCCAGCAGCAATCAAGATACGCAGTATTTT.

The chain recombines TRBV10-3 with TRBJ1-1; D is undetermined. The CDR3 totals 12 residues. Deletions cut 1 base from V and 4 bases from J, with 4 bases between. Germline V gene sequence: CDR1 ENHRY, CDR2 SYGVKD. This CDR3 reads CAISEYGTEAFF. The DNA for the CDR3 is TGTGCCATCAGTGAGTATGGCACTGAAGCTTTCTTT.

This chain joins TRBV6-5 and TRBJ1-1; D might be TRBD1 (5 bases). Looked up from germline, CDR1 is MNHEY and CDR2 is SVGAGI. V shed 6 bases and J shed 3 bases, with 11 bases lying between them. The CDR3 extends over 13 amino acids. Here the CDR3 DNA reads TGTGCCAGCAGGGGGATGGGGGACACTGAAGCTTTCTTT. It encodes CASRGMGDTEAFF.

The chain employs TRBV6-5 and TRBJ2-7, with TRBD1 identical over 7 bases. The germline V gene has CDR1 MNHEY and CDR2 SVGAGI. V gave up 5 bases and J gave up 2 bases; unmatched junction bases: 9. The CDR3 consists of 15 residues. CDR3: CASSPRDSRTYEQYV. The CDR3 DNA reads TGTGCCAGCAGTCCTAGGGACAGCCGAACCTACGAGCAGTACGTC.

The chain has TRBV6-5 and TRBJ1-2; TRBD1 matches at 7 bases. V was clipped by 7 bases and J by 1 base; unmatched bases: 6. The CDR3 is 14 amino acids. Germline V gives CDR1 MNHEY, CDR2 SVGAGI. CDR3 amino acids: CASKRDSNNYGYTF. CDR3 nucleotides: TGTGCCAGCAAGAGGGACAGCAATAACTATGGCTACACCTTC.

The J gene is TRBJ2-3, the V gene TRBV2; TRBD2 aligns across 13 bases. Germline values: CDR1 SNHLY, CDR2 FYNNEI. The J segment lost 3 bases and the V segment lost 5 bases, leaving 2 bases of the junction unmatched. The CDR3 covers 15 residues. Written as DNA, the CDR3 is TGTGCCAGCAGTTGGACTAGCGGGGGAACAGATACGCAGTATTTT. It codes for CASSWTSGGTDTQYF.

The chain recombines TRBV6-5 with TRBJ2-7, with 7 positions matching TRBD2. CDR3 length equals 16 residues. V trimming: 4 bases; J trimming: 0 bases; junction bases outside the gene matches: 9. Germline assignment: CDR1 MNHEY and CDR2 SVGAGI. For the CDR3, the DNA is TGTGCCAGCAGTTTGAGTAGCGGGCGTTCCTCCTACGAGCAGTACTTC. It encodes CASSLSSGRSSYEQYF.

The chain combines TRBV29-1 with TRBJ1-5; D is ambiguous. The CDR3 length is 13 residues. The V and J ends lost 8 bases and 0 bases respectively, with 11 bases between them. Germline CDR1 is SQVTM and CDR2 is ANQGSEA. DNA for the CDR3: TGCAGCCCGGGAGCTTATAGCAATCAGCCCCAGCATTTT. It yields the protein CSPGAYSNQPQHF.

This chain joins TRBV6-2 or TRBV6-3 and TRBJ1-1; a weak D match, TRBD1 (5 bases). The CDR3 spans 10 residues. V was shortened by 6 bases and J by 9 bases, with 8 bases between the two germline ends. CDR1 MNHEY and CDR2 SVGEGT come from the germline V gene. The CDR3 here is CASSKGKAFF. CDR3 coding DNA: TGTGCCAGCAGCAAGGGGAAAGCTTTCTTT.

The chain employs TRBV20-1 and TRBJ2-7; tentative D call: TRBD1 (5 bases). V was trimmed by 3 bases and J by 6 bases, leaving 12 bases between them. Germline lookup yields CDR1 DFQATT and CDR2 SNEGSKA (reference sequence). The CDR3 consists of 12 residues. In DNA form, the CDR3 reads TGCAGTGCTAGTGCACAGGCCGGCGAGCAGTACGTC. It encodes CSASAQAGEQYV.

The chain couples TRBV2 to TRBJ2-7; unclear D gene. The V gene lost 1 base and the J gene lost 7 bases, with 14 bases spanning the gap. The CDR3 is 14 amino acids. Germline-derived CDR1 and CDR2 are SNHLY and FYNNEI. The DNA of the CDR3 is TGTGCCAGCAGTGAAGGAAGAGGCGCCGGGGAGCAGTACTTC. Translated: CASSEGRGAGEQYF.

This clone was detected only once. The rearrangement uses TRBV2 and TRBJ2-1; D perhaps matches TRBD1 (5 bases). V lost 7 bases and J lost 3, with 10 bases in between. Germline values: CDR1 SNHLY, CDR2 FYNNEI. The CDR3 spans 13 residues. DNA of the CDR3: TGTGCCAGCAACTCTGACAGCTACAATGAGCAGTTCTTC. It encodes CASNSDSYNEQFF.

The rearrangement joins TRBV30 to TRBJ2-6; perhaps D is TRBD1 or TRBD2 (5 bases each). Germline CDR1 is GTSNPN and CDR2 is SVGIG (reference sequence). Trimming removed 1 base from V and 0 bases from J, with 7 bases in between. The CDR3 consists of 15 residues. This CDR3 reads CAWSEGSSGANVLTF. The DNA of the CDR3 is TGTGCCTGGAGTGAGGGGAGCTCTGGGGCCAACGTCCTGACTTTC.

The rearrangement links TRBV11-2 to TRBJ2-2; 7 bases are a match to TRBD1. Germline V gene sequence: CDR1 SGHAT, CDR2 FQNNGV. The ends lost 8 bases at V and 4 bases at J; junction bases unmatched: 10. This CDR3 region has 15 residues. In nucleotides, the CDR3 is TGTGCCAGCCAGCCGTTGACAGGGACCACCGGGGAGCTGTTTTTT. Translated: CASQPLTGTTGELFF.

The sample holds one count of this clone. V is TRBV5-1 and J is TRBJ2-2; D gene unclear. CDR1 and CDR2 (germline): SGHRS, YFSETQ. V lost 0 bases to trimming and J lost 2 bases, with 8 bases between them. The CDR3 runs 15 residues. CDR3 protein: CASSLGRINTGELFF. In DNA form, the CDR3 reads TGCGCCAGCAGCTTGGGCCGAATAAACACCGGGGAGCTGTTTTTT.

This clone occurred a few times. V usage is TRBV7-2 and J usage is TRBJ1-1; D uncertain. Trimming took off 5 bases at V and 1 base at J, with 8 bases between the two ends. The germline V gene has CDR1 SGHTA and CDR2 FQGNSA. The CDR3 is 13 amino acids. The CDR3 bases are TGTGCCAGCAGCAGGACGGGGAACACTGAAGCTTTCTTT. It specifies CASSRTGNTEAFF. The full variable domain, with the rest looked up from reference TRBV7-2 and TRBJ1-1, is GAGVSQSPSNKVTEKGKDVELRCDPISGHTALYWYRQSLGQGLEFLIYFQGNSAPDKSGLPSDRFSAERTGGSVSTLTIQRTQQEDSAVYLCASSRTGNTEAFFGQGTRLTVV.

This chain links TRBV11-2 with TRBJ2-3; 7 nucleotides agree with TRBD2. J was trimmed by 5 bases and V by 2 bases; bases with no gene match: 4. The CDR3 is made up of 14 amino acids. From germline, CDR1 is SGHAT and CDR2 FQNNGV. CDR3 amino acids: CASSLQRDGDTQYF. CDR3 sequence (DNA): TGTGCCAGCAGCTTACAGCGGGATGGAGATACGCAGTATTTT.

The V and J genes are TRBV28 and TRBJ2-7; 10 bases align to TRBD1. CDR1 MDHEN and CDR2 SYDVKM come from the germline V gene. V dropped 2 bases and J dropped 2; count of bases not matched to a gene: 12. This CDR3 contains 18 residues. The CDR3 region has the DNA TGTGCCAGCAGTTTACCATATGTTGGACAGGGGGTAACCTACGAGCAGTACTTC. This sequence encodes CASSLPYVGQGVTYEQYF. The complete variable domain, with remaining parts taken from reference TRBV28 and TRBJ2-7, reads DVKVTQSSRYLVKRTGEKVFLECVQDMDHENMFWYRQDPGLGLRLIYFSYDVKMKEKGDIPEGYSVSREKKERFSLILESASTNQTSMYLCASSLPYVGQGVTYEQYFGPGTRLTVT.

CDR3 loop: CASSLETVSSYNEQFF. Written as DNA, the CDR3 is TGTGCCAGCAGCTTGGAGACGGTTAGCTCCTACAATGAGCAGTTCTTC. V usage is TRBV5-6 and J usage is TRBJ2-1; no definite D call. Trimming cost V 0 bases and J 0 bases, with 10 bases left between them. The length of the CDR3 is 16 residues. Germline lookup yields CDR1 SGHDT and CDR2 YYEEEE.

The chain joins TRBV24-1 to TRBJ2-6; unclear D gene. The CDR3 runs to 15 residues. Deletions cut 7 bases from V and 0 bases from J, with 9 bases between. Germline lookup yields CDR1 KGHDR and CDR2 SFDVKD. CDR3 residues: CATSSSSSGANVLTF. Here the CDR3 DNA reads TGTGCCACCAGCTCCTCCAGCTCTGGGGCCAACGTCCTGACTTTC.

The rearrangement links TRBV6-5 to TRBJ1-1, with D possibly TRBD1 on 5 matching bases. Germline CDR1 and CDR2: MNHEY and SVGAGI. V lost 6 bases and J lost 4, with 18 bases in between. CDR3 size: 15 residues. The CDR3 nucleotides read TGTGCCAGCAGCCGATATACAGTGGGGGTCACTGAAGCTTTCTTT. Protein sequence: CASSRYTVGVTEAFF.

The genes are TRBV6-5 and TRBJ2-5; D may be TRBD1 (5 bases). CDR1 is MNHEY and CDR2 is SVGAGI in the germline V gene. V was trimmed by 3 bases and J by 3 bases, leaving 11 bases between them. This CDR3 is 14 amino acids long. The CDR3 loop is CASSYRSREETQYF. In DNA form, the CDR3 reads TGTGCCAGCAGTTATCGGAGCAGGGAAGAGACCCAGTACTTC.